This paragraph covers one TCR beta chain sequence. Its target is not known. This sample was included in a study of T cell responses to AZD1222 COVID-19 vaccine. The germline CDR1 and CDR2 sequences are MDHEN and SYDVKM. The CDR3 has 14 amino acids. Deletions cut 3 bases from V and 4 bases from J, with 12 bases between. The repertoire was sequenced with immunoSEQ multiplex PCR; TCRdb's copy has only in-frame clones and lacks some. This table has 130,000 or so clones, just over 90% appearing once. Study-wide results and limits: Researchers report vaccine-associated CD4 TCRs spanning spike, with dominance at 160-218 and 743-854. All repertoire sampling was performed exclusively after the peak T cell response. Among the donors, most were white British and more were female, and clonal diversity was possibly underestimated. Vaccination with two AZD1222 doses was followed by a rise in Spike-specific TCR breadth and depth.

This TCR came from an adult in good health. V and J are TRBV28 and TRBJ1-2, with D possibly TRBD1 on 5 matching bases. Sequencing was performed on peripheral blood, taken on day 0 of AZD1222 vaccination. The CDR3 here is CASSLDISFYGYTF. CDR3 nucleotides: TGTGCCAGCAGTTTGGACATTTCCTTCTATGGCTACACCTTC.